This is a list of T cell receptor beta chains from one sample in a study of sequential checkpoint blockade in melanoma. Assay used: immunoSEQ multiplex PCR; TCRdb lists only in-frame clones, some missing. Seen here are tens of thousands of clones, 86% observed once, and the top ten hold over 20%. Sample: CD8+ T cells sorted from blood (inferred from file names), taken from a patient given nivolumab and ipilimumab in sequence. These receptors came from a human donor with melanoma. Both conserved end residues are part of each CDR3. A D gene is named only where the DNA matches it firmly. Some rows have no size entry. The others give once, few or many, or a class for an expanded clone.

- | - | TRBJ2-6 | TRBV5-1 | CASSLLTTGANVLTF | TGCGCCAGCAGCTTGCTGACAACAGGGGCCAACGTCCTGACTTTC
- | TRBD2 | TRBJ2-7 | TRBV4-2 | CASSQEQGLLAALISYEQYF | TGTGCCAGCAGCCAAGAACAGGGTTTACTAGCGGCCCTAATCTCCTACGAGCAGTACTTC
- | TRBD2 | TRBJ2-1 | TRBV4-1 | CASSQPRSGTSGTTYNEQFF | TGCGCCAGCAGCCAACCTCGATCCGGGACTAGCGGGACCACCTACAATGAGCAGTTCTTC
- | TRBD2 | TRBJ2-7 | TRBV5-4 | CASSFFSGAAYEQYF | TGTGCCAGCAGCTTTTTCAGCGGGGCAGCCTACGAGCAGTACTTC
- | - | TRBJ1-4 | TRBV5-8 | CASSFRYRVTTNEKLFF | TGTGCCAGCAGCTTTAGGTACAGGGTCACAACTAATGAAAAACTGTTTTTT
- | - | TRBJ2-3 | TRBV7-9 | CASSPGGDTQYF | TGTGCCAGCAGCCCCGGGGGAGATACGCAGTATTTT
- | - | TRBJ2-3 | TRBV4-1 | CASSQGRGTDTQYF | TGCGCCAGCAGCCAAGGTCGGGGCACAGATACGCAGTATTTT
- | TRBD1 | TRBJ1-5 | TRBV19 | CASSRDREGNQPQHF | TGTGCCAGTAGCCGGGACAGGGAGGGAAATCAGCCCCAGCATTTT
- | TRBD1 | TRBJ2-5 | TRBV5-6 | CASSGAGTGLETQYF | TGTGCCAGCAGCGGGGCCGGGACAGGGCTGGAGACCCAGTACTTC
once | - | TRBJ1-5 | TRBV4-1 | CASSQVGGYGVENQPQHF | TGCGCCAGCAGCCAAGTTGGCGGGTACGGGGTAGAGAATCAGCCCCAGCATTTT
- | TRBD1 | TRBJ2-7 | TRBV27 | CASSSRQGPDEQYF | TGTGCCAGCAGCTCCCGACAGGGTCCCGACGAGCAGTACTTC
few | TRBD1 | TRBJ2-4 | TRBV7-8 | CASSRDRADIQYF | TGTGCCAGCAGTCGGGACAGAGCAGACATTCAGTACTTC
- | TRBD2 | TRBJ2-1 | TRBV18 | CASSPGASGSNEQFF | TGTGCCAGCTCACCGGGAGCTAGCGGGAGCAATGAGCAGTTCTTC
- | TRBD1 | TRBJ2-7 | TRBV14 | CASSQGWDRGSSYEQYF | TGTGCCAGCAGCCAAGGCTGGGACAGGGGGTCATCCTACGAGCAGTACTTC
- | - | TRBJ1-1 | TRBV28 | CASSPLTGMNTEAFF | TGTGCCAGCAGTCCGCTGACGGGAATGAACACTGAAGCTTTCTTT
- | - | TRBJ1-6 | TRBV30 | CAWLTGYNSPLHF | TGTGCCTGGCTCACAGGGTACAATTCACCCCTCCACTTT
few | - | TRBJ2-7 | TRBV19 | CATGHIGGEQYF | TGTGCCACCGGTCACATTGGAGGCGAGCAGTACTTC
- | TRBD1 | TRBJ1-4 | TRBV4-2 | CASSFPGQGHEKLFF | TGTGCCAGCTCCTTCCCCGGACAGGGTCATGAAAAACTGTTTTTT
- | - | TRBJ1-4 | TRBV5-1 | CASSLAPEPGRGEKLFF | TGCGCCAGCAGCTTGGCGCCGGAACCAGGGCGGGGTGAAAAACTGTTTTTT
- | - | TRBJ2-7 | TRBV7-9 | CASSLAPGYEQYF | TGTGCCAGCAGCTTAGCGCCAGGGTACGAGCAGTACTTC
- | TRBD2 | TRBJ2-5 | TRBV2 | CASSRTSGGEETQYF | TGTGCCAGCAGCCGGACTAGCGGGGGGGAAGAGACCCAGTACTTC
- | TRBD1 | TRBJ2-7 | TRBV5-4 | CASSMAGTGPFEQYF | TGTGCCAGCAGCATGGCCGGGACAGGCCCCTTCGAGCAGTACTTC
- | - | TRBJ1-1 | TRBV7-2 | CASSVGGVDTEAFF | TGTGCCAGCAGCGTAGGGGGGGTGGACACTGAAGCTTTCTTT
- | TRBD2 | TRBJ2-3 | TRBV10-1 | CASRKTSGDPTDTQYF | TGCGCCAGCCGCAAGACTAGCGGGGACCCCACAGATACGCAGTATTTT
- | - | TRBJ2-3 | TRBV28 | CASMGGDPDTQYF | TGTGCCAGTATGGGGGGAGACCCAGATACGCAGTATTTT
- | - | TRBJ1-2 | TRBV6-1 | CASSETAYGYTF | TGTGCCAGCAGTGAGACAGCTTATGGCTACACCTTC
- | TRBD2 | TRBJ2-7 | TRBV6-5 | CASSYSVGLAYYEQYF | TGTGCCAGCAGTTACTCGGTGGGACTAGCTTATTACGAGCAGTACTTC
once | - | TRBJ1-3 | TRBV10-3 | CAISESNRQGFGNTIYF | TGTGCCATCAGTGAGTCGAATCGTCAGGGGTTTGGAAACACCATATATTTT
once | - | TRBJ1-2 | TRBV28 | CASRLRVSGYTF | TGTGCCAGCCGTCTCAGGGTTAGCGGCTACACCTTC
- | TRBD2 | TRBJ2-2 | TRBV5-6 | CASSWGLAGGGTGELFF | TGTGCCAGCAGCTGGGGGCTAGCGGGAGGAGGAACCGGGGAGCTGTTTTTT
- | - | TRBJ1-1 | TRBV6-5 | CASSPGEGPEAFF | TGTGCCAGCAGCCCCGGGGAGGGCCCCGAGGCTTTCTTT
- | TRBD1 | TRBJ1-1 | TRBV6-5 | CASSQGQGMNTEAFF | TGTGCCAGCAGCCAAGGACAGGGGATGAACACTGAAGCTTTCTTT
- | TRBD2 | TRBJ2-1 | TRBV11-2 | CASSRAGGAYNEQFF | TGTGCCAGCAGTAGAGCGGGGGGGGCCTACAATGAGCAGTTCTTC
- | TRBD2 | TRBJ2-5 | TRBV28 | CASRGLAGGKETQYF | TGTGCCAGCAGGGGACTAGCGGGGGGAAAAGAGACCCAGTACTTC
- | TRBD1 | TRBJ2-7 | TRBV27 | CASSGDRGYEQYF | TGTGCCAGCAGTGGGGACAGGGGCTACGAGCAGTACTTC
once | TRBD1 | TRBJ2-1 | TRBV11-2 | CASSSPRTGVYNEQFF | TGTGCCAGCAGCTCCCCCCGGACAGGCGTGTACAATGAGCAGTTCTTC
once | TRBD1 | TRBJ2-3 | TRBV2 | CASSEGTGSTDTQYF | TGTGCCAGCAGTGAAGGGACAGGGTCTACAGATACGCAGTATTTT
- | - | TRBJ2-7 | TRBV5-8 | CASSPQEGNEQYF | TGTGCCAGCAGCCCACAGGAGGGGAACGAGCAGTACTTC
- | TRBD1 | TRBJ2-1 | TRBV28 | CASSLGTGGNEQFF | TGTGCCAGCAGTCTCGGGACAGGGGGGAATGAGCAGTTCTTC
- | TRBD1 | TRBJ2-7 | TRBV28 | CASSFTGGQNEQYF | TGTGCCAGCAGTTTCACAGGGGGTCAGAACGAGCAGTACTTC
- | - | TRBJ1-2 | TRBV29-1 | CSVEEGLDGYTF | TGCAGCGTTGAAGAGGGACTCGATGGCTACACCTTC
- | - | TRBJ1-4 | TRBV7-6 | CASSSGEGEEKLFF | TGTGCCAGCAGCTCAGGGGAGGGGGAGGAAAAACTGTTTTTT
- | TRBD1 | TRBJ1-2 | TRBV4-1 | CASSSIGQANYGYTF | TGCGCCAGCAGCTCAATCGGACAGGCTAACTATGGCTACACCTTC
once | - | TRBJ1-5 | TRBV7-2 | CASSSGPGRGNQPQHF | TGTGCCAGCAGCTCGGGACCGGGGCGGGGGAATCAGCCCCAGCATTTT
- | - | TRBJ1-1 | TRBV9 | CASSVGGVPNGEAFF | TGTGCCAGCAGCGTAGGAGGAGTCCCCAATGGCGAAGCTTTCTTT